The subject of this entry is one T cell receptor beta chain. This sample was taken from a study of blood T cell repertoires in COVID-19. Study as a whole: The study drew acute and convalescent COVID-19 samples from the United States, Italy and Spain. Nucleic acid was either cDNA or gDNA, and it came from T cells, B-cell-depleted T cells, or PBMCs.

J gave up 2 bases and V 5 bases, and 8 bases lay outside the gene matches. The CDR3 has 15 residues. In germline, CDR1 is SGHRS, CDR2 YFSETQ. In the authors' methods: Estimation of nucleated cell counts relied on the amplification of reference gene primers. The table came from immunoSEQ multiplex PCR; TCRdb's copy has only in-frame clones and leaves some out. The V and J calls and clone size come from that table; D and trimming were worked out from the DNA. The repertoire consists of fewer than 85,000 clones, with roughly four fifths occurring once and the leading ten covering 25% to 30%. The rearrangement uses TRBV5-1 and TRBJ2-3, with 7 bases matching TRBD2. Source material: peripheral blood. The clonotype comes from a human donor in a cohort sampled during active COVID-19. CDR3 sequence reads: CASRSVAGVTDTQYF. As DNA, the CDR3 is TGCGCCAGCAGATCGGTAGCGGGTGTCACAGATACGCAGTATTTT.